This entry lists 28 T cell receptor beta chains sequenced from one sample in a study of cytomegalovirus exposure and HLA in healthy donors. PCR amplification relied on 60 Vbeta primers (plus 13 Jbeta primers). Using immunoSEQ multiplex PCR, the repertoire was profiled, and TCRdb retains in-frame clones only, with some absent. The repertoire holds 150,000 to 200,000 clones, around 62% seen once, with over 2.5% in the top ten. Sequenced sample: PBMCs. The source is a middle-aged man in good health and CMV-seronegative.

V and J are TRBV11-2 and TRBJ2-7; 9 bases align to TRBD2. CDR1 and CDR2 (germline): SGHAT, FQNNGV. After removal of 5 bases from V and 0 bases from J, the junction contained 8 bases not matched to a gene. The CDR3 consists of 16 residues. CDR3 coding DNA: TGTGCCAGCAGCCCAGGGATTAGCGGGAGCTCCTACGAGCAGTACTTC. Residues: CASSPGISGSSYEQYF. Filled out from reference TRBV11-2 and TRBJ2-7, the complete variable domain reads EAGVAQSPRYKIIEKRQSVAFWCNPISGHATLYWYQQILGQGPKLLIQFQNNGVVDDSQLPKDRFSAERLKGVDSTLKIQPAKLEDSAVYLCASSPGISGSSYEQYFGPGTRLTVT.

The chain is built from TRBV7-9 and TRBJ2-1, with 9 bases that match TRBD1. The CDR3 is made up of 16 amino acids. Germline CDR1 reads SEHNR; CDR2 reads FQNEAQ (reference sequence). The ends lost 0 bases at V and 6 bases at J; junction bases unmatched: 6. The CDR3 DNA follows: TGTGCCAGCAGCTTAGCGCCTGGGACAGGGTCCAATGAGCAGTTCTTC. Its protein product is CASSLAPGTGSNEQFF. Based on the CDR3 plus reference TRBV7-9 and TRBJ2-1, the full variable domain is DTGVSQNPRHKITKRGQNVTFRCDPISEHNRLYWYRQTLGQGPEFLTYFQNEAQLEKSRLLSDRFSAERPKGSFSTLEIQRTEQGDSAMYLCASSLAPGTGSNEQFFGPGTRLTVL.

The rearrangement links TRBV5-1 to TRBJ2-3; 14 positions match TRBD2. The CDR3 sequence is 17 residues long. Looked up from germline, CDR1 is SGHRS and CDR2 is YFSETQ. V lost 4 bases, J lost 0 bases, and 4 bases stayed unmatched. CDR3 region: CASSLGLAGESTDTQYF. The CDR3 bases are TGCGCCAGCAGCCTGGGACTAGCGGGAGAAAGCACAGATACGCAGTATTTT.

The CDR3 spells CASTGQNTDTQYF. The CDR3 nucleotides read TGTGCCAGTACCGGACAGAACACAGATACGCAGTATTTT. The genes are TRBV19 and TRBJ2-3, with D perhaps matching TRBD1 (6 bases). V gave up 7 bases and J gave up 2 bases, with 10 bases separating them. Germline-derived CDR1 and CDR2 are LNHDA and SQIVND (reference sequence). The CDR3 loop spans 13 amino acids.

CDR3 sequence reads: CASSQVPGGTEAFF. DNA for the CDR3: TGTGCCAGCAGCCAAGTACCCGGGGGAACTGAAGCTTTCTTT. The chain links TRBV14 to TRBJ1-1; D is perhaps TRBD1 (5 bases). Germline assignment: CDR1 SGHDN and CDR2 FVKESK. The CDR3 sequence is 14 residues long. V dropped 1 base and J dropped 5 bases, with 11 bases sitting between them.

This clone was seen more than once but under ten times. CDR3 DNA: TGTGCCAGCAGCAAGAGGACTAGCACAGATACGCAGTATTTT. Protein product: CASSKRTSTDTQYF. This chain connects TRBV5-8 to TRBJ2-3; D may be TRBD2 (5 bases). The CDR3 has 14 amino acids. The germline CDR1 and CDR2 sequences are SGHTS and YDEGEE. V was cut by 4 bases and J by 0 bases, with 9 bases left in between.

J is TRBJ2-6 and V is TRBV5-1; no clear D. Trimming stripped 0 bases from V and 4 bases from J, with 8 bases between. This CDR3 is 15 amino acids long. Germline V gene lookup returns CDR1 SGHRS and CDR2 YFSETQ. The CDR3 nucleotides are TGCGCCAGCAGCTTGGGGGCGATAGGGGCCAACGTCCTGACTTTC. Its translation: CASSLGAIGANVLTF.

This clone has a handful of counts. The V call is TRBV27, the J call TRBJ2-5; D is ambiguous. There are 15 residues in the CDR3. CDR1 MNHEY and CDR2 SMNVEV come from the germline V gene (reference sequence). Trimming removed 5 bases from V and 2 bases from J, with 15 bases in between. The CDR3 reads CASSPYEFSQETQYF. For the CDR3, the DNA is TGTGCCAGCAGTCCCTATGAGTTTAGTCAAGAGACCCAGTACTTC.

The gene calls are TRBV30 and TRBJ1-5; D call uncertain. The CDR3 runs to 13 residues. Germline V lookup: CDR1 GTSNPN, CDR2 SVGIG (reference sequence). Trimming cost V 4 bases and J 1 base, with 8 bases left between them. CDR3 amino acids: CAWTGGSNQPQHF. CDR3 DNA sequence: TGTGCCTGGACGGGTGGGAGCAATCAGCCCCAGCATTTT.

In its sample, this clone was seen a few times. V and J are TRBV2 and TRBJ1-6; TRBD1 matches 8 bases. V lost 4 bases, J lost 7 bases, and 6 bases stayed unmatched. The CDR3 contains 15 residues. Germline lookup yields CDR1 SNHLY and CDR2 FYNNEI. This CDR3 reads CASSATRQGNSPLHF. For the CDR3, the DNA is TGTGCCAGCAGTGCTACTCGACAGGGGAATTCACCCCTCCACTTT.

The CDR3 sequence: CASSIRQGDYGYTF. CDR3 DNA sequence: TGTGCCAGTAGTATTCGACAGGGGGACTATGGCTACACCTTC. V and J are TRBV19 and TRBJ1-2; 9 bases agree with TRBD1. Germline V lookup: CDR1 LNHDA, CDR2 SQIVND (reference sequence). This CDR3 has 14 amino acids. V was pared by 3 bases and J by 3 bases, with 2 bases of the junction left unmatched.

V is TRBV7-2 and J is TRBJ1-3; no clear D. The V gene lost 5 bases and the J gene lost 4 bases, with 12 bases spanning the gap. The CDR3 sequence is 14 residues long. Germline V gives CDR1 SGHTA, CDR2 FQGNSA. The CDR3 DNA reads as TGTGCCAGCAGCCCGTTCCGAGCGGGAAACACCATATATTTT. Protein sequence: CASSPFRAGNTIYF.

The table lists this clone with a few counts. This chain joins TRBV6-1 and TRBJ2-5; 8 nucleotides match TRBD1. Germline V gene sequence: CDR1 MNHNS, CDR2 SASEGT. The trim removed 5 bases at V and 5 bases at J, leaving 4 bases unmatched. This CDR3 comprises 13 residues. The DNA for the CDR3 is TGTGCCAGCAGTCCCGGACAGGGCGAGACCCAGTACTTC. Residues: CASSPGQGETQYF.

This clone was counted once. This chain uses TRBV4-2 with TRBJ2-7; D might be TRBD2 (6 bases). CDR1 LGHNA and CDR2 YNFKEQ come from the germline V gene. CDR3 length: 17 residues. V was trimmed by 3 bases and J by 0 bases, leaving 18 bases between them. This CDR3 reads CASSQVSGDTTSYEQYF. The CDR3 DNA reads as TGTGCCAGCAGCCAGGTTTCGGGAGACACAACCTCCTACGAGCAGTACTTC.

The chain is built from TRBV11-2 and TRBJ1-2, with 8 bases lining up with TRBD1. The ends lost 2 bases at V and 0 bases at J; junction bases unmatched: 5. The CDR3 totals 16 residues. The germline gives CDR1 SGHAT, CDR2 FQNNGV. CDR3 region: CASSLSGQEANYGYTF. The DNA for the CDR3 is TGTGCCAGCAGCTTATCGGGACAGGAAGCTAACTATGGCTACACCTTC. Based on the CDR3 plus reference TRBV11-2 and TRBJ1-2, the full variable domain is EAGVAQSPRYKIIEKRQSVAFWCNPISGHATLYWYQQILGQGPKLLIQFQNNGVVDDSQLPKDRFSAERLKGVDSTLKIQPAKLEDSAVYLCASSLSGQEANYGYTFGSGTRLTVV.

This clone was observed a single time. V gene TRBV28 combines with J gene TRBJ2-2; tentative D call: TRBD1 (6 bases). This CDR3 is 16 amino acids long. The germline gives CDR1 MDHEN, CDR2 SYDVKM. Trimming removed 1 base from V and 3 bases from J, with 12 bases in between. CDR3 in amino acids: CASSLLGGGHTGELFF. For the CDR3, the DNA is TGTGCCAGCAGTTTATTAGGTGGGGGCCACACCGGGGAGCTGTTTTTT.

The rearrangement joins TRBV4-3 to TRBJ2-5; 8 nucleotides align to TRBD2. The CDR3 length is 20 residues. V lost 0 bases and J lost 2; bases outside the gene matches: 17. Germline CDR1 and CDR2: LGHNA and YSLEER. CDR3 nucleotide sequence: TGCGCCAGCAGCCAAGATATTACCTACCTTCTGGCGGGAGGACAAGAGACCCAGTACTTC. Its translation: CASSQDITYLLAGGQETQYF.

This clone was seen only a few times. The rearrangement links TRBV2 to TRBJ1-1, with unresolved D. Trimming stripped 10 bases from V and 0 bases from J, with 9 bases between. The V gene's germline CDR1 is SNHLY and CDR2 FYNNEI. There are 12 residues in the CDR3. CDR3 in amino acids: CAIIAMNTEAFF. The CDR3 DNA is TGTGCCATTATAGCAATGAACACTGAAGCTTTCTTT.

The chain uses TRBV25-1 and TRBJ2-2; 11 nucleotides align to TRBD1. V lost 3 bases, J lost 4 bases, and 4 bases stayed unmatched. The CDR3 extends over 16 amino acids. Germline V lookup: CDR1 MGHDK, CDR2 SYGVNS. This CDR3 reads CASSDSDRGRTGELFF. The CDR3 DNA reads as TGTGCCAGCAGTGATTCGGACAGGGGGCGCACCGGGGAGCTGTTTTTT.

CDR3 DNA: TGCGCCAGCAGATTGTACGGGACAGGCATCGGGGAGCTGTTTTTT. The encoded protein is CASRLYGTGIGELFF. The chain joins TRBV5-1 to TRBJ2-2; TRBD1 matches 8 bases. This CDR3 contains 15 residues. Germline-derived CDR1 and CDR2 are SGHRS and YFSETQ. The V gene end was trimmed by 5 bases and the J gene end by 7 bases; junction bases not matched to a gene: 10.

This sequence joins TRBV5-6 and TRBJ2-3; D is uncertain. There are 15 residues in the CDR3. Trimming left V 4 bases short and J 0 bases short, with 12 bases between. Germline V lookup: CDR1 SGHDT, CDR2 YYEEEE. This CDR3 reads CASSRFIQSTDTQYF. The DNA of the CDR3 is TGTGCCAGCAGCCGATTCATCCAGAGCACAGATACGCAGTATTTT.

The chain recombines TRBV29-1 with TRBJ1-1, with D tentatively TRBD1 (5 bases). V lost 4 bases and J 5 bases, leaving 14 bases between the germline ends. The CDR3 totals 13 residues. Germline CDR1 SQVTM, CDR2 ANQGSEA. In nucleotides, the CDR3 is TGCAGCGTTGTCGCAGGGACTTTTACTGAAGCTTTCTTT. Its protein product is CSVVAGTFTEAFF.

This chain connects TRBV6-1 to TRBJ2-5, with D tentatively TRBD2 (5 bases). Deletions cut 4 bases from V and 3 bases from J, with 15 bases between. Germline V gene lookup returns CDR1 MNHNS and CDR2 SASEGT. This CDR3 has 15 amino acids. Here the CDR3 reads CASSVRPAREETQYF. CDR3 DNA sequence: TGTGCCAGCAGTGTACGGCCAGCGAGGGAAGAGACCCAGTACTTC.

The rearrangement links TRBV7-2 to TRBJ2-7; D is uncertain. Trimming pared 0 bases from V and 4 bases from J, leaving 10 bases between. The CDR3 covers 14 residues. Germline loops: CDR1 SGHTA, CDR2 FQGNSA. In DNA, the CDR3 is TGTGCCAGCAGCTTAGCTGGTAGTTCGTACGAGCAGTACTTC. It specifies CASSLAGSSYEQYF.

The chain couples TRBV5-1 to TRBJ2-3; 13 bases agree with TRBD2. The germline V gene encodes CDR1 SGHRS and CDR2 YFSETQ. There are 16 residues in the CDR3. V shed 4 bases, J shed 3 bases, and the junction held 5 bases outside the gene matches. Here the CDR3 reads CASSLWTSGGTDTQYF. In DNA form, the CDR3 reads TGCGCCAGCAGCCTGTGGACTAGCGGGGGAACAGATACGCAGTATTTT.

The chain uses TRBV4-3 and TRBJ2-3; maybe TRBD2 (6 bases). The V end lost 0 bases, the J end lost 4 bases, and 8 bases lay between the germline ends. In germline, CDR1 is LGHNA, CDR2 YSLEER. This CDR3 comprises 14 residues. The chain's CDR3 is CASSQEERADTQYF. As DNA, the CDR3 is TGCGCCAGCAGCCAAGAGGAGCGGGCAGATACGCAGTATTTT.

This clone was seen a few times. The chain is built from TRBV11-3 and TRBJ2-1, with TRBD1 matching over 8 bases. The CDR3 loop spans 15 amino acids. The V gene end was trimmed by 2 bases and the J gene end by 5 bases; junction bases not matched to a gene: 5. CDR1 is SGHNT and CDR2 is YENEEA in the germline V gene. CDR3: CASSLYGTGDNEQFF. The CDR3 DNA sequence: TGTGCCAGCAGCTTATACGGGACAGGAGACAATGAGCAGTTCTTC.

The CDR3 here is CAWSVPGAGGTEAFF. CDR3 coding DNA: TGTGCCTGGAGTGTACCTGGGGCAGGGGGAACTGAAGCTTTCTTT. V is TRBV30 and J is TRBJ1-1; TRBD1 matches at 7 bases. The V and J ends lost 0 bases and 5 bases, in that order; junction bases with no gene match: 9. The germline V gene has CDR1 GTSNPN and CDR2 SVGIG (reference sequence). The CDR3 sequence is 15 residues long.